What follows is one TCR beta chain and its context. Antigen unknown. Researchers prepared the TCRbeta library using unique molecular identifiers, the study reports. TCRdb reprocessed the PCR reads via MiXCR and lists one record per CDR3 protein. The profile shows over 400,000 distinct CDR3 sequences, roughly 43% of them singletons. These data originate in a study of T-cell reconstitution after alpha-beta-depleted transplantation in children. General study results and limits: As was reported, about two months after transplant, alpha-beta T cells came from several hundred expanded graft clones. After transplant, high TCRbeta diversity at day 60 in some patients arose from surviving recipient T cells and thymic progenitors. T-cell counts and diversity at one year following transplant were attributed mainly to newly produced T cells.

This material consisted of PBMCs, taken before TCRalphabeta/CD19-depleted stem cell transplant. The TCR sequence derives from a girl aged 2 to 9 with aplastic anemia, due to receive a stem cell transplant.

CDR3: CASSWAQGAFF. CDR3 DNA: TGTGCCAGCAGTTGGGCCCAAGGAGCTTTCTTT. The rearrangement uses TRBV28 and TRBJ1-1; D unclear. The CDR3 spans 11 residues. V was clipped by 4 bases and J by 10 bases, with 10 bases between them. The V gene's germline CDR1 is MDHEN and CDR2 SYDVKM.